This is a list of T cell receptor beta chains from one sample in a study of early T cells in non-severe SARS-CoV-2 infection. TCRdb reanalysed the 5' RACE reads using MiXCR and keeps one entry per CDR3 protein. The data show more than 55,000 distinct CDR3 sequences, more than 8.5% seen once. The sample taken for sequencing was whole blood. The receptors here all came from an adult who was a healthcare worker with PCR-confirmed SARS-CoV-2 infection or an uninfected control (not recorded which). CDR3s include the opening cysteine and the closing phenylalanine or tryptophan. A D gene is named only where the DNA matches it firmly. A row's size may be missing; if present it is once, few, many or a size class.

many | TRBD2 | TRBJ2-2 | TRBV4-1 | CASSRGPTSGGYTGELFF | TGCGCCAGCAGCCGGGGACCGACTAGCGGGGGTTACACCGGGGAGCTGTTTTTT
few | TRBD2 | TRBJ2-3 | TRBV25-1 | CASSEGTSGASSTDTQYF | TGTGCCAGCAGTGAGGGGACTAGCGGGGCCTCTAGCACAGATACGCAGTATTTT
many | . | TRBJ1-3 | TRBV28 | CASRPPGGTGNTIYF | TGTGCCAGCAGGCCGCCGGGAGGGACTGGAAACACCATATATTTT
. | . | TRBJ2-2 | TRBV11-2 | CASSLARIRTGELFF | TGTGCCAGCAGCCTAGCTAGGATCCGCACCGGGGAGCTGTTTTTT
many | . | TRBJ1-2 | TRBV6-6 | CASNRDANYGYTF | TGTGCCAGCAACCGAGATGCTAACTATGGCTACACCTTC
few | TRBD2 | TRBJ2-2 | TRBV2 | CASRGIAGGETGELFF | TGTGCCAGCAGGGGGATAGCGGGAGGAGAGACCGGGGAGCTGTTTTTT
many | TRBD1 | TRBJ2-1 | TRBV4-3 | CASSHPGQGDEQFF | TGCGCCAGCAGCCATCCCGGACAGGGCGATGAGCAGTTCTTC
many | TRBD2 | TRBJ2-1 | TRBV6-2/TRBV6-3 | CASMLAGVPEQFF | TGTGCCAGCATGTTGGCGGGAGTTCCTGAGCAGTTCTTC
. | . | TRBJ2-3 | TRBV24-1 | CATSDNGQLLSSTDTQYF | TGTGCCACCAGTGATAACGGACAGTTGCTAAGCTCCACAGATACGCAGTATTTT
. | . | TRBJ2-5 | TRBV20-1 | CSAREPSRPQETQYF | TGCAGTGCTAGAGAGCCTAGCAGACCTCAAGAGACCCAGTACTTC
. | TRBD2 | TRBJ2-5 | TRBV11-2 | CASRPPGLAGRETQYF | TGTGCCAGCAGACCCCCTGGGCTAGCGGGACGTGAGACCCAGTACTTC
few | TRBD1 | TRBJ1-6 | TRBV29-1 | CSASRDSNSPLHF | TGCAGCGCGTCCCGGGACAGCAATTCACCCCTCCACTTT
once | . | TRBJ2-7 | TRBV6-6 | CASSLTDTSYEQYF | TGTGCCAGCAGCCTAACGGACACATCCTACGAGCAGTACTTC
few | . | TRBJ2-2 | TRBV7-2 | CASSSGLFSGELFF | TGTGCCAGCAGCTCCGGACTATTTTCCGGGGAGCTGTTTTTT
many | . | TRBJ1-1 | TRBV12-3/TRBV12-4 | CASSFGGPEAFF | TGTGCCAGCAGTTTCGGGGGCCCTGAAGCTTTCTTT
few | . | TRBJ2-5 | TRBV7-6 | CASSKAEGAETQYF | TGTGCCAGCAGCAAAGCGGAAGGGGCGGAGACCCAGTACTTC
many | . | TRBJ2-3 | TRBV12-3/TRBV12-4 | CASSSYGDRTDTQYF | TGTGCCAGCAGTTCGTACGGGGATCGCACAGATACGCAGTATTTT
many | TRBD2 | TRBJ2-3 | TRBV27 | CASSPGLAGIADTQYF | TGTGCCAGCAGCCCTGGACTAGCGGGTATCGCAGATACGCAGTATTTT
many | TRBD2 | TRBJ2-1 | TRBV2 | CASPERVAGVAHNEQFF | TGTGCCAGCCCGGAACGCGTAGCGGGAGTGGCCCACAATGAGCAGTTCTTC
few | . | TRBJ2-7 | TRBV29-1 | CSVGVGPEQYF | TGCAGCGTCGGAGTAGGTCCCGAGCAGTACTTC
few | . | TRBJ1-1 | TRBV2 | CASKVLNVNTEAFF | TGTGCCAGCAAGGTTTTAAATGTTAACACTGAAGCTTTCTTT
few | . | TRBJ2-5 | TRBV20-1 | CSARSGQETQYF | TGCAGTGCCAGAAGCGGCCAAGAGACCCAGTACTTC
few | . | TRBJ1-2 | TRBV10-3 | CAIPRDGLYGYTF | TGTGCCATCCCTCGGGACGGGCTATATGGCTACACCTTC
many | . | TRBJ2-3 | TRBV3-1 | CASSQDRRTTDTQYF | TGTGCCAGCAGCCAAGATCGTAGGACCACAGATACGCAGTATTTT
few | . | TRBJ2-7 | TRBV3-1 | CASRDSGLSYEQYF | TGTGCCAGCAGAGACTCGGGTCTGTCCTACGAGCAGTACTTC
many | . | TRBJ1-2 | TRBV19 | CASYQGKYGYTF | TGTGCCAGTTATCAGGGAAAATATGGCTACACCTTC
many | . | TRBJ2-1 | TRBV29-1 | CSASRGGGNEQFF | TGCAGCGCCTCGAGAGGAGGTGGCAATGAGCAGTTCTTC
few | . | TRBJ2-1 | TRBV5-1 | CASSSPNDNEQFF | TGCGCCAGCAGCTCGCCGAACGACAATGAGCAGTTCTTC
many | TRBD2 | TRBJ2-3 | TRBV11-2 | CASSLAPVVAGATDTQYF | TGTGCCAGCAGCTTAGCCCCAGTGGTAGCGGGAGCCACAGATACGCAGTATTTT
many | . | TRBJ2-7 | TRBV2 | CASNLLGYEQYF | TGTGCCAGCAACCTTTTGGGATACGAGCAGTACTTC
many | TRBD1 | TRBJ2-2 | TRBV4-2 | CASSQEGTGGHGELFF | TGTGCCAGCAGCCAAGAGGGAACAGGGGGCCACGGGGAGCTGTTTTTT
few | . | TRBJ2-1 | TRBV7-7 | CASSRDAGDNEQFF | TGTGCCAGCAGCCGAGACGCAGGGGACAATGAGCAGTTCTTC
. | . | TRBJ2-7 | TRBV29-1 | CSVVGEQYF | TGCAGCGTTGTGGGAGAGCAGTACTTC
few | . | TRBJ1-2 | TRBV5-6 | CASSPGTGNGYTF | TGTGCCAGCAGCCCTGGCACAGGAAATGGCTACACCTTC